This is a list of T cell receptor beta chains from one sample in a study of blood T cell repertoires in COVID-19. TCRdb's copy holds only in-frame clones and misses some; the assay was immunoSEQ multiplex PCR. The repertoire holds over 200,000 clones, over 75% seen once, with 11% in the top ten. The sequenced material came from peripheral blood. Receptor source: a man in his fifties with COVID-19, enrolled during active disease. Both conserved end residues are part of each CDR3. A D gene is named only where the DNA matches it firmly. Clone size, where shown, is once, few, many, or a class for clones that have expanded.

V gene	D gene	J gene	clone size	CDR3 DNA	CDR3 protein
TRBV19	-	TRBJ1-5	-	TGTGCCAGTAGTATTCGACAGGCTAGCGGGAGCAATCAGCCCCAGCATTTT	CASSIRQASGSNQPQHF
TRBV7-2	TRBD2	TRBJ2-1	-	TGTGCCAGCAGCTTAACTGCGGGAGTCTCCTACAATGAGCAGTTCTTC	CASSLTAGVSYNEQFF
TRBV5-1	TRBD1	TRBJ1-1	many	TGCGCCAGCAGCCCCAGACAGGGAGACACTGAAGCTTTCTTT	CASSPRQGDTEAFF
TRBV30	TRBD2	TRBJ2-7	-	TGTGCCTGGAGTGTATTCGGGAGGGCCTCCTACGAGCAGTACTTC	CAWSVFGRASYEQYF
TRBV5-4	-	TRBJ1-5	-	TGTGCCAGCAGCTTGGTTGACAGTTCACGATGTCCCCAGCATTTT	CASSLVDSSRCPQHF
TRBV5-1	TRBD1	TRBJ2-5	-	TGCGCCAGCAGCCAGCAGGGACAGATCCAAGAGACCCAGTACTTC	CASSQQGQIQETQYF
TRBV3-1/TRBV3-2	-	TRBJ1-1	few	TGTGCCAGCAGCTACACAGGGAACACTGAAGCTTTCTTT	CASSYTGNTEAFF
TRBV19	-	TRBJ2-1	-	TGTGCCAGTAGTGACGGGAGCTCCTACAATGAGCAGTTCTTC	CASSDGSSYNEQFF
TRBV28	TRBD1	TRBJ1-4	once	TGTGCCAGCAGTTTAGGGACAGGGGTTCGTGAAAAACTGTTTTTT	CASSLGTGVREKLFF
TRBV7-9	TRBD1	TRBJ1-2	-	TGTGCCAGCAGCTTTAGCACAGGGGTCGGCGGCTACACCTTC	CASSFSTGVGGYTF
TRBV6-6	-	TRBJ2-7	-	TGTGCCAGCAGAGAACCGGAGGGCGAGCAGTACTTC	CASREPEGEQYF
TRBV5-4	TRBD1	TRBJ1-2	-	TGTGCCAGCGGCTCGACCGGGACAGGGGAAGCTAACTATGGCTACACCTTC	CASGSTGTGEANYGYTF
TRBV4-2	TRBD2	TRBJ2-1	-	TGTGCCAGCAGTGAGAGCGGGGGCGGGACCCCTTACAATGAGCAGTTCTTC	CASSESGGGTPYNEQFF
TRBV7-2	TRBD1	TRBJ2-7	-	TGTGCCAGCAGCCCCAGCGGTCGACAGGGGGCCTACGAGCAGTACTTC	CASSPSGRQGAYEQYF